This is a list of T cell receptor beta chains from one sample in a study of shared clonotypes between healthy human individuals. Clones were read by immunoSEQ multiplex PCR, and TCRdb kept only the in-frame ones, dropping some. The profile covers some 1,100,000 clones, with approximately 80% appearing a single time and about 0.52% taken by the ten largest. Sequences were obtained from memory CD4+ T cells from PBMCs. The source of these receptors is a young man in good health. Some clones in this sample may be carry-over from other donors' samples. Both conserved end residues are part of each CDR3. The D gene is left open where the match is weak. The size entry is marked missing in some rows and otherwise reads once, few, many or a size class.

v_gene,abundance,j_gene,d_gene,CDR3aa,CDR3nt
TRBV9,-,TRBJ1-3,-,CASSPQAGFLAGNTIYF,TGTGCCAGCAGCCCCCAGGCAGGATTCTTGGCTGGAAACACCATATATTTT
TRBV5-1,-,TRBJ2-3,-,CASSPPLVKSTDTQYF,TGCGCCAGCAGCCCACCTCTGGTGAAGTCCACAGATACGCAGTATTTT
TRBV9,few,TRBJ2-1,TRBD2,CASSVELAAYNEQFF,TGTGCCAGCAGCGTAGAACTAGCGGCCTACAATGAGCAGTTCTTC
TRBV2,-,TRBJ2-3,-,CASSEDGLSTDTQYF,TGTGCCAGCAGTGAGGACGGTCTTAGCACAGATACGCAGTATTTT
TRBV15,-,TRBJ2-7,-,CATSGRDTAYEQYF,TGTGCCACCAGCGGACGGGACACCGCCTACGAGCAGTACTTC
TRBV10-3,-,TRBJ2-7,TRBD2,CAISSDLRGGEQYF,TGTGCCATCAGTTCTGATCTTCGGGGGGGCGAGCAGTACTTC
TRBV19,-,TRBJ2-3,-,CASSVGLTDTQYF,TGTGCCAGTAGTGTAGGACTCACAGATACGCAGTATTTT
TRBV9,-,TRBJ2-2,-,CASSLPPSNTGELFF,TGTGCCAGCAGCCTCCCCCCCAGTAACACCGGGGAGCTGTTTTTT
TRBV28,-,TRBJ1-1,-,CASGQIVPEAFF,TGTGCCAGCGGACAGATTGTCCCTGAAGCTTTCTTT
TRBV7-9,few,TRBJ2-2,-,CASSLMGLWDTGELFF,TGTGCCAGCAGCTTAATGGGGCTCTGGGACACCGGGGAGCTGTTTTTT
TRBV9,once,TRBJ2-1,-,CASSALSAPSYNEQFF,TGTGCCAGCAGCGCCCTTTCGGCCCCTTCCTACAATGAGCAGTTCTTC
TRBV28,-,TRBJ1-2,-,CASSPPVRGYTF,TGTGCCAGCAGCCCCCCGGTTCGTGGCTACACCTTC
TRBV25-1,-,TRBJ1-1,-,CASSELGAGQNTEAFF,TGTGCCAGCAGTGAATTAGGGGCAGGGCAGAACACTGAAGCTTTCTTT
TRBV28,-,TRBJ2-5,TRBD2,CASSLLQREGTQYF,TGTGCCAGCAGTTTATTACAGCGGGAGGGGACCCAGTACTTC
TRBV28,-,TRBJ2-2,-,CASSSSGRQEGELFF,TGTGCCAGCAGTTCCTCCGGACGGCAAGAAGGGGAGCTGTTTTTT
TRBV5-4,-,TRBJ2-7,-,CASSLFGQGYEQYF,TGTGCCAGCAGCTTGTTCGGCCAGGGCTACGAGCAGTACTTC
TRBV10-1,-,TRBJ1-3,TRBD1,CASSYLDRVNTIYF,TGCGCCAGCAGTTACCTAGACAGGGTAAACACCATATATTTT
TRBV2,once,TRBJ2-2,-,CATTPDLAGELFF,TGTGCTACAACTCCAGACTTAGCCGGGGAGCTGTTTTTT
TRBV28,-,TRBJ1-2,-,CASSLRLYGYTF,TGTGCCAGCAGTTTACGTCTCTATGGCTACACCTTC
TRBV16,-,TRBJ2-2,-,CASSQLGRWTGELFF,TGTGCCAGCAGCCAATTGGGACGGTGGACCGGGGAGCTGTTTTTT
TRBV7-2,-,TRBJ2-3,-,CASTPWAVGTTDTQYF,TGTGCCAGCACGCCTTGGGCGGTGGGCACCACAGATACGCAGTATTTT
TRBV30,many,TRBJ1-1,-,CAWKYGLNTEAFF,TGTGCCTGGAAGTACGGTCTGAACACTGAAGCTTTCTTT
TRBV29-1,few,TRBJ1-1,-,CSARVGVLSIF,TGCAGCGCCCGGGTCGGGGTTTTGAGCATCTTT
TRBV5-4,few,TRBJ1-1,TRBD1,CASSFPQGASTEAFF,TGTGCCAGCAGCTTTCCCCAGGGGGCAAGCACTGAAGCTTTCTTT
TRBV27,-,TRBJ2-1,-,CASSLRGSWGYNEQFF,TGTGCCAGCAGTTTACGGGGCTCGTGGGGCTACAATGAGCAGTTCTTC
TRBV5-1,-,TRBJ2-7,TRBD1,CASSPPGQGTYEQYF,TGCGCCAGCAGCCCTCCGGGACAGGGTACCTACGAGCAGTACTTC
TRBV7-9,-,TRBJ1-1,-,CASGLRTEAFF,TGTGCCAGCGGCCTGAGGACTGAAGCTTTCTTT
TRBV7-3,-,TRBJ2-1,-,CASSPNLYNEQFF,TGTGCCAGCAGCCCTAACCTTTACAATGAGCAGTTCTTC
TRBV27,-,TRBJ2-2,TRBD1,CASRPDRAINTGELFF,TGTGCCAGCAGACCCGACAGGGCGATAAACACCGGGGAGCTGTTTTTT
TRBV4-2,few,TRBJ2-1,TRBD2,CASSQGSGLAFSYEQFF,TGTGCCAGCAGCCAAGGCAGTGGACTAGCCTTCAGCTATGAGCAGTTCTTC
TRBV5-1,-,TRBJ2-7,-,CASSLIPPPSYEQYF,TGCGCCAGCAGCTTAATACCCCCCCCCTCCTACGAGCAGTACTTC
TRBV5-1,many,TRBJ2-1,-,CASSFGAGAYNEQFF,TGCGCCAGCAGCTTCGGAGCGGGTGCCTACAATGAGCAGTTCTTC
TRBV5-1,many,TRBJ1-3,TRBD1,CASSLGRPDRGFGTGNTIYF,TGCGCCAGCAGCTTGGGTCGACCGGACAGGGGGTTCGGGACTGGAAACACCATATATTTT
TRBV5-1,few,TRBJ2-1,TRBD2,CASTVALAGAGEQFF,TGCGCCAGCACCGTCGCCCTTGCGGGAGCAGGTGAGCAGTTCTTC